This TCR beta chain comes out of a study of T cell responses to AZD1222 COVID-19 vaccine. CDR3 length: 12 residues. Germline CDR1 GTSNPN, CDR2 SVGIG (reference sequence). Trimming at V came to 2 bases and at J to 15 bases, leaving 6 bases not matched to a gene. Concerning this clone itself: Its antigen is still unknown.

Findings and limits, study-wide: Of spike-specific TCRs, nearly half reportedly target regions left unmutated in variants. Researchers report vaccine-associated CD4 TCRs spanning spike, with dominance at 160-218 and 743-854. Samples come after the peak T cell response, not at day 14. Mostly white British, mostly female donors; authors suggested clonal diversity may be underestimated.

Profiled with immunoSEQ multiplex PCR; TCRdb holds only in-frame clones, not every one. Of approximately 120,000 clones in the sample, around 87% are singletons; the top ten hold about 4%. This specimen consisted of peripheral blood, obtained 28 days after the second AZD1222 dose. The sequence came from an adult who received the AZD1222 COVID-19 vaccine. The chain employs TRBV30 and TRBJ1-6; 8 nucleotides align to TRBD1. The CDR3 protein is CAWSSDREDLHF. The CDR3, as DNA: TGTGCCTGGAGTTCGGACAGGGAGGACCTCCACTTT.